This TCR beta chain was sequenced during a study of vaccination effects on CD4 cells after COVID-19. Looking at the study overall: PBMC cultures contained 1.8 million or so cells per well, 9 to 10 IU/ml IL-2 and about 9.7 ug/ml peptides.

The CDR3 is made up of 13 amino acids. Germline V lookup: CDR1 SGHTA, CDR2 FQGNSA. With 5 bases removed from V and 4 bases from J, the gap between germline ends came to 11 bases. On this clone itself: The antigen is undetermined.

Profiled with immunoSEQ multiplex PCR; TCRdb holds only in-frame clones, not every one. Of some 30,000 clones in the sample, just under 75% were seen once. When 10 to 11 days of culture had elapsed, CD4+ T cells were isolated. Participants got two doses of BNT162b2 or mRNA-1273 vaccine. A half-medium replacement with IL-2 medium was carried out on days 3 and 7. The source of this sequence is a human donor who received a COVID-19 vaccine. The chain recombines TRBV7-2 with TRBJ1-1, with TRBD1 as a possible D gene (5 bases). This material consisted of CD4+ T cells from PBMCs cultured without peptide, taken after COVID-19 vaccination. The CDR3 protein is CASSQGALTEAFF. The DNA of the CDR3 is TGTGCCAGCAGCCAAGGGGCCCTCACTGAAGCTTTCTTT.